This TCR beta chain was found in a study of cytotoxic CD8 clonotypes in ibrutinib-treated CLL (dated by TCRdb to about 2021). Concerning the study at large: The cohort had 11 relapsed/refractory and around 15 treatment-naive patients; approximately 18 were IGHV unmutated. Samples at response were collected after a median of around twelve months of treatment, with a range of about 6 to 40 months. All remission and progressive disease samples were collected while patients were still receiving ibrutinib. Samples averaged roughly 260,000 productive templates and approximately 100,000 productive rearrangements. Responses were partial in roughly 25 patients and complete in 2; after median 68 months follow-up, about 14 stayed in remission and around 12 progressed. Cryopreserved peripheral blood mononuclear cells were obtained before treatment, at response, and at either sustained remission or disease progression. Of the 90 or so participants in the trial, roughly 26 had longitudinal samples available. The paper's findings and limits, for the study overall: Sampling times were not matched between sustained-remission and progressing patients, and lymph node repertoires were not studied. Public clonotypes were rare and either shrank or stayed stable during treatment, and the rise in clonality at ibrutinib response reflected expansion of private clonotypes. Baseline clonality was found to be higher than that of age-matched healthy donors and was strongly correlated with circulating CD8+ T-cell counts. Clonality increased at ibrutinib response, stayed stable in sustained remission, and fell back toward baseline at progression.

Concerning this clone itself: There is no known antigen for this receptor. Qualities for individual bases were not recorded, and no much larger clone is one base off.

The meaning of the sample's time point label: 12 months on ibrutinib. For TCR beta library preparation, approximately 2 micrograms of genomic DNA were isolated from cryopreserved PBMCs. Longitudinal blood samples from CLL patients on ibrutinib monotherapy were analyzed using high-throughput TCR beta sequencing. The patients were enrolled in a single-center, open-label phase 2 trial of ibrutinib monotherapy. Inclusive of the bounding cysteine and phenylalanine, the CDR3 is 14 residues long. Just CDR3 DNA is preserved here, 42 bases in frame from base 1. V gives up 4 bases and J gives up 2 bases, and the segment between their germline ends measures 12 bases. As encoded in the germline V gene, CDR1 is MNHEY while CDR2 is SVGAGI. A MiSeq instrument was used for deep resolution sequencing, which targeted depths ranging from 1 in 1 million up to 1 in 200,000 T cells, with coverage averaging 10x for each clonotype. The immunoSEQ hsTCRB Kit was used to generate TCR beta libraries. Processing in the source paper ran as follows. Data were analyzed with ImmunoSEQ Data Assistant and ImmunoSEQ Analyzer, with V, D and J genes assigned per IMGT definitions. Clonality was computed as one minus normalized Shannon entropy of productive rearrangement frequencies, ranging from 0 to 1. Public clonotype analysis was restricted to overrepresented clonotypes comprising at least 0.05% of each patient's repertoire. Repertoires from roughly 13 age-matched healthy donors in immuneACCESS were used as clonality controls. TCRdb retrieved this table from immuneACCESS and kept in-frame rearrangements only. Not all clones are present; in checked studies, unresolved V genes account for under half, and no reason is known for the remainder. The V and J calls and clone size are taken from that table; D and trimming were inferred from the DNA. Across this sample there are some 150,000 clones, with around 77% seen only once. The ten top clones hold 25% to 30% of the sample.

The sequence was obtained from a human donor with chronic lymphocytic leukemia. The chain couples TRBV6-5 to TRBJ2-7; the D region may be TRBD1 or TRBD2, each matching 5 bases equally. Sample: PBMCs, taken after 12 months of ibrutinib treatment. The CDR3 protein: CASSSSGTAYEQYF. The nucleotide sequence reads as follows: TGTGCCAGCAGTTCGTCCGGGACGGCCTACGAGCAGTACTTC.